Below, 19 T cell receptor beta chains from the same sample are listed, as sequenced in a study of beta chain features in type 1 diabetes. For these TCRs, the target antigens are not known. General study points: Across all four CD4+ subsets, people with type 1 diabetes showed modestly shorter TCRB CDR3s.

The authors reverse transcribed all of the isolated RNA, so sequencing captured expressed TCRB transcripts. This table comes from immunoSEQ multiplex PCR, and its TCRdb copy is limited to in-frame clones, with some not included. The top ten hold approximately 0.022% of the sample, which has some 700,000 clones, roughly an eighth seen once. The sample was naive CD4+ T cells from blood. All receptors derive from a young man with type 1 diabetes.

This clone was observed a handful of times. The chain uses TRBV7-9 and TRBJ1-2; no definite D call. The CDR3 spans 12 residues. Per germline, CDR1 SEHNR and CDR2 FQNEAQ (reference sequence). The germline V and J ends were trimmed by 5 bases and 0 bases, with 4 bases remaining between them. CDR3 bases: TGTGCCAGCAGCCAGTCTAACTATGGCTACACCTTC. Translated: CASSQSNYGYTF.

The rearrangement links TRBV7-3 to TRBJ2-1; no reliable D call. CDR3 length: 15 residues. Germline assignment: CDR1 SGHTA and CDR2 FQGTGA. V was cut by 2 bases and J by 2 bases, with 10 bases left in between. The CDR3 DNA reads as TGTGCCAGCAGCTTAGCGGCAGCTACCTACAATGAGCAGTTCTTC. It translates to CASSLAAATYNEQFF.

This chain joins TRBV7-6 and TRBJ1-2; the D is unclear. The CDR3 sequence is 14 residues long. The V end was cut by 1 base, the J end by 5 bases, with 11 bases between. Germline CDR1 reads SGHVS; CDR2 reads FNYEAQ. The CDR3 sequence: CASSLGDKGYGYTF. For the CDR3, the DNA is TGTGCCAGCAGCTTAGGGGATAAGGGATATGGCTACACCTTC. The whole variable domain, remainder taken from reference TRBV7-6 and TRBJ1-2, is GAGVSQSPRYKVTKRGQDVALRCDPISGHVSLYWYRQALGQGPEFLTYFNYEAQQDKSGLPNDRFSAERPEGSISTLTIQRTEQRDSAMYRCASSLGDKGYGYTFGSGTRLTVV.

This clone was counted only a few times. The genes are TRBV7-8 and TRBJ1-4; D unresolved. V lost 4 bases and J lost 7, with 10 bases in between. The CDR3 is made up of 13 amino acids. Looked up from germline, CDR1 is SGHVS and CDR2 is FQNEAQ. CDR3 residues: CASSSGLAEKLFF. The CDR3 DNA reads as TGTGCCAGCAGCTCTGGACTGGCTGAAAAACTGTTTTTT.

The genes are TRBV5-4 and TRBJ2-2; D is perhaps TRBD1 (6 bases). V gave up 2 bases and J gave up 3 bases, with 14 bases separating them. CDR3 length: 16 amino acids. Germline CDR1 and CDR2: SGHNT and YYREEE (reference sequence). CDR3 loop: CASSLQGSSDTGELFF. In DNA, the CDR3 is TGTGCCAGCAGCTTACAGGGTAGTTCGGACACCGGGGAGCTGTTTTTT. Full variable domain (remainder filled in from reference TRBV5-4 and TRBJ2-2): ETGVTQSPTHLIKTRGQQVTLRCSSQSGHNTVSWYQQALGQGPQFIFQYYREEENGRGNFPPRFSGLQFPNYSSELNVNALELDDSALYLCASSLQGSSDTGELFFGEGSRLTVL.

The gene calls are TRBV11-2 and TRBJ2-3; D may be TRBD2 (5 bases). There are 14 residues in the CDR3. Germline CDR1 and CDR2: SGHAT and FQNNGV. Trimming pared 1 base from V and 0 bases from J, leaving 5 bases between. The CDR3 region is CASSLGTSTDTQYF. The CDR3 DNA sequence: TGTGCCAGCAGCTTAGGGACTAGCACAGATACGCAGTATTTT.

This clone was observed a handful of times. The CDR3 loop is CASSLAGTGGNTEAFF. CDR3 DNA sequence: TGTGCCAGCAGCTTAGCCGGGACAGGGGGGAACACTGAAGCTTTCTTT. This chain connects TRBV7-9 to TRBJ1-1, with 11 bases aligning to TRBD1. The CDR3 spans 16 residues. Germline CDR1 and CDR2: SEHNR and FQNEAQ (reference sequence). The V segment lost 0 bases and the J segment 1 base; nucleotides outside the gene matches: 1.

This clone was picked up a small number of times. The chain employs TRBV19 and TRBJ2-7; unclear D gene. Per the germline V gene, CDR1 is LNHDA and CDR2 is SQIVND (reference sequence). Trimming removed 0 bases at V and 6 bases at J, with 12 bases between. This CDR3 comprises 14 residues. The CDR3 DNA reads TGTGCCAGTAGTATAGAACCCGGGCCCAGCGAGCAGTACTTC. This sequence encodes CASSIEPGPSEQYF.

This sequence joins TRBV30 and TRBJ2-5; no clear D gene. CDR3 length: 12 residues. Per germline, CDR1 GTSNPN and CDR2 SVGIG (reference sequence). With 1 base removed from V and 5 bases from J, the gap between germline ends came to 8 bases. The CDR3 region is CAWSGSVETQYF. DNA for the CDR3: TGTGCCTGGAGTGGTTCGGTGGAGACCCAGTACTTC.

The CDR3, as DNA: TGTGCCAGCAGCTTAATGGGAGGAGACACTGAAGCTTTCTTT. Its translation: CASSLMGGDTEAFF. The chain combines TRBV7-3 with TRBJ1-1; D ambiguous. Germline CDR1 is SGHTA and CDR2 is FQGTGA. The V end lost 1 base, the J end lost 3 bases, and 9 bases lay between the germline ends. CDR3 length: 14 amino acids.

This clone has only a few counts. The chain links TRBV5-1 to TRBJ2-1; D uncertain. This CDR3 is built from 14 residues. V was trimmed by 3 bases and J by 2 bases, leaving 9 bases between them. The germline CDR1 and CDR2 sequences are SGHRS and YFSETQ. The CDR3 sequence is CASSSPGPYNEQFF. The CDR3 DNA follows: TGCGCCAGCAGCTCCCCTGGCCCCTACAATGAGCAGTTCTTC.

There are a few counts of this clone. The chain combines TRBV6-1 with TRBJ2-6; a possible D gene is TRBD1 (6 bases). In germline, CDR1 is MNHNS, CDR2 SASEGT. The CDR3 sequence is 16 residues long. Deletions cut 4 bases from V and 2 bases from J, with 12 bases between. The CDR3 nucleotides are TGTGCCAGCAGTGTCCAGAACAGGGCTGGGGCCAACGTCCTGACTTTC. Translating gives CASSVQNRAGANVLTF.

The CDR3 sequence: CASSLGRGGTQETQYF. CDR3 nucleotides: TGCGCCAGCAGCTTGGGTCGCGGGGGGACCCAAGAGACCCAGTACTTC. V and J are TRBV5-1 and TRBJ2-5, with 8 bases that match TRBD2. The ends lost 0 bases at V and 1 base at J; junction bases unmatched: 5. This CDR3 spans 16 amino acids. Germline V gene data show CDR1 as SGHRS and CDR2 as YFSETQ.

This clone was seen only once. The rearrangement joins TRBV6-6 to TRBJ2-7, with D perhaps matching TRBD1 (6 bases). V was pared by 5 bases and J by 0 bases, with 8 bases between. The germline CDR1 and CDR2 sequences are MNHNY and SVGAGI (reference sequence). The CDR3 length is 13 residues. This CDR3 is CASSTGSSYEQYF. In nucleotides, the CDR3 is TGTGCCAGCAGTACAGGGAGCTCCTACGAGCAGTACTTC.

The rearrangement uses TRBV30 and TRBJ2-3; TRBD1 agrees at 9 bases. CDR3 length: 14 amino acids. Germline lookup yields CDR1 GTSNPN and CDR2 SVGIG (reference sequence). Trimming cost V 2 bases and J 4 bases; bases outside gene matches: 4. CDR3 sequence: CAWSQTGGADTQYF. CDR3 in DNA: TGTGCCTGGAGTCAGACAGGGGGGGCAGATACGCAGTATTTT.

The V call is TRBV27, the J call TRBJ2-3, with D hard to call. The CDR3 loop spans 10 amino acids. V lost 4 bases, J lost 10 bases, and 6 bases lay in between. The germline CDR1 and CDR2 sequences are MNHEY and SMNVEV (reference sequence). As DNA, the CDR3 is TGTGCCAGCAGTTGGCCCGCGCAGTATTTT. It encodes CASSWPAQYF.

This clone was counted between two and nine times. This chain connects TRBV30 to TRBJ1-1; D possibly corresponds to TRBD1 (5 bases). There are 14 residues in the CDR3. V was pared by 3 bases and J by 5 bases, with 16 bases between. Germline CDR1 and CDR2: GTSNPN and SVGIG (reference sequence). CDR3: CAWRGTGGETEAFF. CDR3 DNA sequence: TGTGCCTGGAGAGGTACAGGAGGGGAGACTGAAGCTTTCTTT.

This clone was picked up a small number of times. V usage is TRBV30 and J usage is TRBJ2-1; 15 bases are a match to TRBD2. V was pared by 0 bases and J by 7 bases, with 4 bases of the junction left unmatched. This CDR3 comprises 16 residues. Germline-derived CDR1 and CDR2 are GTSNPN and SVGIG (reference sequence). CDR3 region: CAWSVHGTSGGNEQFF. CDR3 DNA: TGTGCCTGGAGTGTACACGGGACTAGCGGGGGGAATGAGCAGTTCTTC.

The table lists this clone with a few counts. The V and J genes are TRBV5-1 and TRBJ1-2; 7 bases line up with TRBD1. Germline loops: CDR1 SGHRS, CDR2 YFSETQ. Unmatched junction bases numbered 4, after V lost 1 base and J lost 1 base. This CDR3 has 15 residues. CDR3 loop: CASSLTGTDNYGYTF. The DNA for the CDR3 is TGCGCCAGCAGCTTGACCGGGACAGATAACTATGGCTACACCTTC.